These 8 T cell receptor beta chains originate from one sample sequenced in a study of lymphopenia after photon versus proton radiotherapy. Generated by immunoSEQ multiplex PCR, the TCRdb table keeps only in-frame clones and is missing some. The sample contains 89,000 or so clones, around four fifths of which appear only once. The starting material was peripheral blood, obtained from a patient treated with proton-based radiotherapy. The origin of the receptors is a man in his 60s with pancreatic cancer.

This chain joins TRBV9 and TRBJ1-1; D not resolved. The germline gives CDR1 SGDLS, CDR2 YYNGEE. This CDR3 region has 16 residues. V dropped 0 bases and J dropped 4 bases, with 16 bases sitting between them. The CDR3 DNA reads TGTGCCAGCAGCGTAGTACCGGGATCAGTCATCACTGAAGCTTTCTTT. It is translated as CASSVVPGSVITEAFF.

This clone occurred a few times. The genes are TRBV5-4 and TRBJ2-7; D is unclear. The CDR3 is 14 residues long. The germline V gene encodes CDR1 SGHNT and CDR2 YYREEE (reference sequence). Trimming took 0 bases from V and 2 from J, leaving 9 bases between them. DNA for the CDR3: TGTGCCAGCAGCTTGGAGTCAATTACCTACGAGCAGTACTTC. Protein: CASSLESITYEQYF. The complete variable domain, with remaining parts taken from reference TRBV5-4 and TRBJ2-7, reads ETGVTQSPTHLIKTRGQQVTLRCSSQSGHNTVSWYQQALGQGPQFIFQYYREEENGRGNFPPRFSGLQFPNYSSELNVNALELDDSALYLCASSLESITYEQYFGPGTRLTVT.

The CDR3, as DNA: TGTGCCAGCAGCTTCGGCAGGAGGCAAGAGACCCAGTACTTC. Its translation is CASSFGRRQETQYF. The chain combines TRBV11-2 with TRBJ2-5; D possibly corresponds to TRBD2 (5 bases). The length of the CDR3 is 14 residues. Trimming cost V 3 bases and J 2 bases, with 10 bases left between them. The germline CDR1 and CDR2 sequences are SGHAT and FQNNGV.

The J gene is TRBJ2-1, the V gene TRBV6-1; 7 bases line up with TRBD1. V lost 1 base to trimming and J lost 6 bases; unmatched junction nucleotides: 6. CDR1 and CDR2 from the germline V gene are MNHNS and SASEGT. This CDR3 spans 15 amino acids. Here the CDR3 reads CASSEVDRFGNEQFF. DNA for the CDR3: TGTGCCAGCAGTGAAGTGGACAGGTTTGGCAATGAGCAGTTCTTC.

This chain joins TRBV11-1 and TRBJ2-6; D is uncertain. Germline assignment: CDR1 SGHAT and CDR2 FQDESV (reference sequence). V was shortened by 1 base and J by 5 bases, with 9 bases between the two germline ends. The CDR3 is 15 amino acids. The CDR3 sequence: CASSLGGMWANVLTF. The CDR3 DNA reads TGTGCCAGCAGCTTAGGCGGTATGTGGGCCAACGTCCTGACTTTC.

The chain combines TRBV27 with TRBJ1-4; the D is unclear. V was shortened by 11 bases and J by 14 bases, with 18 bases between the two germline ends. Germline V gives CDR1 MNHEY, CDR2 SMNVEV (reference sequence). The CDR3 is made up of 11 amino acids. The CDR3 spells CALTREVFLFF. The CDR3 DNA is TGTGCCCTCACCCGGGAGGTATTCCTGTTTTTT.

The V call is TRBV28, the J call TRBJ1-4, with D unresolved. CDR3 length: 15 amino acids. Per the germline V gene, CDR1 is MDHEN and CDR2 is SYDVKM. Trimming stripped 6 bases from V and 5 bases from J, with 16 bases between. The CDR3 sequence is CASRDRQVGNEKLFF. The CDR3 bases are TGTGCCAGCAGGGATAGGCAGGTTGGGAATGAAAAACTGTTTTTT.

The chain carries TRBV5-6 and TRBJ1-2; D perhaps matches TRBD1 (5 bases). The CDR3 extends over 11 amino acids. V lost 4 bases, J lost 6 bases, and 7 bases lay in between. CDR1 is SGHDT and CDR2 is YYEEEE in the germline V gene. Here the CDR3 reads CASSTRDGYTF. CDR3 sequence (DNA): TGTGCCAGCAGCACCAGGGATGGCTACACCTTC.